This is a list of T cell receptor beta chains from one sample in a study of response to subunit inactivated influenza vaccine. TCRdb reanalysed the RT-PCR reads using MiXCR and keeps one entry per CDR3 protein. The top ten hold around 2% of the sample, which has hundreds of thousands of distinct CDR3 sequences, roughly 23% seen once. The material sequenced was CD4+ T cells sorted from PBMCs, taken roughly 5 days after vaccination. The receptors here all came from a man aged 50 or older who received an inactivated influenza vaccine. CDR3s leave out the opening cysteine and the closing phenylalanine or tryptophan. Expanded clones are given a class, and other clones once, few, many or no size at all.

j_call	v_call	clone_size	cdr3_aa
TRBJ2-5	TRBV20-1	-	SATAVEETQY
TRBJ1-2	TRBV7-9	few	ASSRVTAYGYT
TRBJ1-1	TRBV5-1	-	ASSPLGQGDNTEAF
TRBJ2-7	TRBV10-3	few	AISEGRGNGYEQY
TRBJ2-3	TRBV29-1	-	SVEKAGGTDTQY
TRBJ1-6	TRBV3-1	few	ASSQGQGNSPLH
TRBJ2-3	TRBV6-2/TRBV6-3	-	ASSPRQGRDTQY
TRBJ2-1	TRBV5-1	-	ASSLGTSGRILSYNEQF
TRBJ2-2	TRBV10-3	-	AMRQGASTGELF
TRBJ2-7	TRBV11-2	-	ASSLDIGGREQY
TRBJ2-3	TRBV7-9	-	ASSLFVREVSDTQY
TRBJ1-1	TRBV5-1	few	ASSLGDRASEAF
TRBJ1-5	TRBV4-3	few	ASSQSGNSQPQH
TRBJ2-3	TRBV18	many	ASSPGLNTDTQY
TRBJ1-5	TRBV12-3/TRBV12-4	-	ASSFGGSLVNQPQH
TRBJ1-2	TRBV7-9	-	ASSTGYLGYGYT
TRBJ2-1	TRBV20-1	few	SASVGSNEQF
TRBJ1-5	TRBV5-1	-	ASSGRDRVNQPQH
TRBJ2-2	TRBV5-1	few	ASSPPGLAGTGELF
TRBJ1-6	TRBV9	-	ASSTGTDSPLH
TRBJ2-6	TRBV11-2	-	ASSWGLICGANVLT
TRBJ1-6	TRBV6-2/TRBV6-3	once	ASSPTGGYSLH
TRBJ1-1	TRBV12-3/TRBV12-4	few	ASSLFEDTEAF
TRBJ2-3	TRBV4-2	few	ASSQDVLLADTQY
TRBJ2-7	TRBV4-2	-	ASSQDAQGYEQY
TRBJ2-1	TRBV5-1	-	ASSVGTINNEQF
TRBJ2-1	TRBV4-3	few	ASSQRLASDEQF
TRBJ2-7	TRBV10-3	few	AISESGRSAGKQY
TRBJ1-5	TRBV10-3	-	ASGDGQDQPQH
TRBJ2-5	TRBV4-3	few	ASSQDLARERETQY
TRBJ2-5	TRBV21-1	-	ASSMPGQGLNGTQY
TRBJ2-7	TRBV20-1	many	SAMTSGVYEQY
TRBJ2-2	TRBV20-1	few	SARVQGRTGELF
TRBJ2-7	TRBV28	once	TSSTSYEQY
TRBJ2-2	TRBV3-1	-	ASSQEGWYTGELF
TRBJ1-2	TRBV7-2	once	ASSLAPGANYGYT
TRBJ2-7	TRBV20-1	few	SAKVGISYEQY
TRBJ2-1	TRBV18	-	ASSPLPGNEQF
TRBJ2-1	TRBV5-1	few	ASRKAGSEYNEQF
TRBJ2-7	TRBV5-1	-	ASSLVPSGSVRYEQY
TRBJ2-2	TRBV5-1	-	ASRSSGAFDTGELF
TRBJ1-2	TRBV12-3/TRBV12-4	few	ASSPIRERRGGYT